Below are 22 T cell receptor beta chains sequenced from a single sample in a study of CD8+ T cells in alopecia areata. The sequencing template was cDNA reverse transcribed from extracted RNA. Only in-frame clones appear in the TCRdb table, and some are missing; sequencing was by immunoSEQ multiplex PCR. The sample lists 120,000 or so clones, about 50% occurring once. The sequenced sample was NKG2D-low CD8+ T cells sorted from blood. These receptors were collected from a human donor with alopecia areata.

This chain uses TRBV28 with TRBJ2-7; 7 bases are a match to TRBD1. Per germline, CDR1 MDHEN and CDR2 SYDVKM. The V segment lost 3 bases and the J segment 2 bases; nucleotides outside the gene matches: 4. This CDR3 comprises 14 residues. CDR3 bases: TGTGCCAGCAGTTTCCCACAGGGGACCTACGAGCAGTACTTC. It encodes CASSFPQGTYEQYF.

This chain uses TRBV2 with TRBJ2-7, with TRBD1 matching over 7 bases. J gave up 6 bases and V 10 bases, and 9 bases lay outside the gene matches. In germline, CDR1 is SNHLY, CDR2 FYNNEI. The CDR3 contains 12 residues. Here the CDR3 reads CAINPTGTEQYF. For the CDR3, the DNA is TGTGCCATCAACCCGACAGGGACCGAGCAGTACTTC.

The chain combines TRBV30 with TRBJ2-1, with 12 bases matching TRBD2. The CDR3 extends over 14 amino acids. V shed 5 bases, J shed 4 bases, and the junction held 3 bases outside the gene matches. Germline loops: CDR1 GTSNPN, CDR2 SVGIG (reference sequence). The CDR3 DNA follows: TGTGCCTGGGACCTAGCGGGAGGGTACAATGAGCAGTTCTTC. It encodes CAWDLAGGYNEQFF.

V and J are TRBV7-8 and TRBJ2-1, with TRBD2 identical over 10 bases. Germline V gene data show CDR1 as SGHVS and CDR2 as FQNEAQ. The CDR3 extends over 16 amino acids. With V trimmed by 5 bases and J by 8 bases, 12 bases remained unmatched. The CDR3 DNA follows: TGTGCCAGCAGCCAAATAGCGGGGGGAATCCTCTATGAGCAGTTCTTC. This translates into CASSQIAGGILYEQFF.

The V and J genes are TRBV30 and TRBJ2-2; D unclear. The CDR3 runs to 13 residues. Trimming removed 0 bases at V and 10 bases at J, with 12 bases between. Germline V gene lookup returns CDR1 GTSNPN and CDR2 SVGIG (reference sequence). CDR3 sequence: CAWSVSGYEELFF. The CDR3 DNA reads TGTGCCTGGAGTGTTTCGGGCTATGAGGAGCTGTTTTTT.

Worth noting for this clone: Within the sample, other DNA sequences also encode this same CDR3. The V and J genes are TRBV7-9 and TRBJ1-5, with D perhaps matching TRBD1 (5 bases). Trimming cost V 5 bases and J 5 bases, with 10 bases left between them. CDR3 length: 13 residues. Germline V lookup: CDR1 SEHNR, CDR2 FQNEAQ (reference sequence). The CDR3 sequence is CASSPGWDQPQHF. The CDR3 nucleotides read TGTGCCAGCAGCCCAGGGTGGGATCAGCCCCAGCATTTT. Looking up the rest from reference TRBV7-9 and TRBJ1-5 gives the full variable domain: DTGVSQNPRHKITKRGQNVTFRCDPISEHNRLYWYRQTLGQGPEFLTYFQNEAQLEKSRLLSDRFSAERPKGSFSTLEIQRTEQGDSAMYLCASSPGWDQPQHFGDGTRLSIL.

V is TRBV7-9 and J is TRBJ2-5, with D possibly matching TRBD2 (6 bases). The CDR3 runs to 15 residues. Trimming took 2 bases from V and 0 from J, leaving 10 bases between them. Per germline, CDR1 SEHNR and CDR2 FQNEAQ (reference sequence). The CDR3: CASSLNRDYQETQYF. In DNA form, the CDR3 reads TGTGCCAGCAGCTTAAATAGGGACTACCAAGAGACCCAGTACTTC.

This clone turned up a few times. This chain connects TRBV4-1 to TRBJ1-5; no clear D. V was trimmed by 4 bases and J by 6 bases, leaving 10 bases between them. The CDR3 covers 13 residues. The V gene's germline CDR1 is MGHRA and CDR2 YSYEKL. The CDR3 DNA is TGCGCCAGCAGCCCCCCGAACGGTCAGCCCCAGCATTTT. This codes for CASSPPNGQPQHF.

V usage is TRBV29-1 and J usage is TRBJ1-1, with D uncertain. V gave up 7 bases and J gave up 1 base, with 10 bases separating them. This CDR3 has 12 residues. From germline, CDR1 is SQVTM and CDR2 ANQGSEA. CDR3 in DNA: TGCAGCGCCCCCGTATGGAACACTGAAGCTTTCTTT. This codes for CSAPVWNTEAFF.

This clone was observed a handful of times. The chain recombines TRBV29-1 with TRBJ2-1; D not certain. CDR3 size: 15 residues. V gave up 4 bases and J gave up 0 bases, with 13 bases separating them. CDR1 and CDR2 from the germline V gene are SQVTM and ANQGSEA. The CDR3 sequence is CSVVKSLSSYNEQFF. In nucleotides, the CDR3 is TGCAGCGTTGTGAAGTCCTTAAGCTCCTACAATGAGCAGTTCTTC.

This clone was counted only a few times. This sequence joins TRBV27 and TRBJ2-2; D gene uncertain. V was trimmed by 6 bases and J by 6 bases, leaving 8 bases between them. This CDR3 has 12 amino acids. Germline CDR1 reads MNHEY; CDR2 reads SMNVEV (reference sequence). This CDR3 reads CASRASAGELFF. The CDR3 DNA is TGTGCCAGCAGGGCTTCGGCCGGGGAGCTGTTTTTT.

This clone was recorded once. The chain carries TRBV9 and TRBJ1-2; D is unresolved. V was cut by 3 bases and J by 5 bases, with 5 bases left in between. CDR3 length: 11 residues. Germline-derived CDR1 and CDR2 are SGDLS and YYNGEE. CDR3 in DNA: TGTGCCAGCAGCGCGGAATATGGCTACACCTTC. Protein sequence: CASSAEYGYTF.

This clone was seen only a few times. The rearrangement uses TRBV7-9 and TRBJ2-7; a weak D match, TRBD2 (6 bases). The CDR3 runs to 12 residues. V was trimmed by 5 bases and J by 5 bases, leaving 10 bases between them. CDR1 SEHNR and CDR2 FQNEAQ come from the germline V gene (reference sequence). CDR3 region: CASSRGIHEQYF. The CDR3 region has the DNA TGTGCCAGCAGCCGGGGGATCCACGAGCAGTACTTC.

The sample holds a few counts of this clone. The V and J genes are TRBV29-1 and TRBJ2-3; D remains ambiguous. V was cut by 8 bases and J by 6 bases, with 15 bases left in between. The length of the CDR3 is 12 residues. Germline CDR1 SQVTM, CDR2 ANQGSEA. The CDR3 DNA is TGCAGCACCCCCGGCCGGGCGGATACGCAGTATTTT. It yields the protein CSTPGRADTQYF.

This chain uses TRBV13 with TRBJ2-7; 10 bases are shared with TRBD2. The CDR3 contains 15 residues. Trimming took 4 bases from V and 2 from J; bases not matched to a gene: 5. In germline, CDR1 is PRHDT, CDR2 FYEKMQ (reference sequence). For the CDR3, the DNA is TGTGCCAGCAGCTCGACAGCGGGAGGGGCCTACGAGCAGTACTTC. Encoded protein: CASSSTAGGAYEQYF.

This clone was observed a few times. Within the sample, other DNA sequences also encode this same CDR3. V is TRBV7-9 and J is TRBJ1-1; D is unresolved. V lost 5 bases, J lost 1 base, and 8 bases lay in between. Germline CDR1 reads SEHNR; CDR2 reads FQNEAQ (reference sequence). The CDR3 has 13 amino acids. DNA of the CDR3: TGTGCCAGCAGCCCCTTAGGGAACACTGAAGCTTTCTTT. Translating gives CASSPLGNTEAFF.

J is TRBJ2-1 and V is TRBV7-2; no clear D. CDR3 size: 15 residues. Germline V gene sequence: CDR1 SGHTA, CDR2 FQGNSA. Trimming left V 3 bases short and J 0 bases short, with 9 bases between. CDR3 sequence reads: CASSFDTVSYNEQFF. The CDR3 DNA is TGTGCCAGCAGCTTCGACACCGTCTCCTACAATGAGCAGTTCTTC. Drawing the rest from reference TRBV7-2 and TRBJ2-1, the complete variable domain is GAGVSQSPSNKVTEKGKDVELRCDPISGHTALYWYRQSLGQGLEFLIYFQGNSAPDKSGLPSDRFSAERTGGSVSTLTIQRTQQEDSAVYLCASSFDTVSYNEQFFGPGTRLTVL.

The CDR3 DNA sequence: TGTGCCTGGTACCCGGGACAGGGGGTGGATGGCTACACCTTC. Translated: CAWYPGQGVDGYTF. This chain joins TRBV30 and TRBJ1-2; TRBD1 matches at 11 bases. V lost 5 bases to trimming and J lost 6 bases; unmatched junction nucleotides: 8. Germline-derived CDR1 and CDR2 are GTSNPN and SVGIG (reference sequence). The CDR3 has 14 residues.

This chain joins TRBV30 and TRBJ2-2; D is uncertain. V lost 0 bases to trimming and J lost 10 bases, with 6 bases between them. CDR1 is GTSNPN and CDR2 is SVGIG in the germline V gene (reference sequence). The CDR3 consists of 11 residues. CDR3 sequence (DNA): TGTGCCTGGAGTGTAGGGCCGGAGCTGTTTTTT. This sequence encodes CAWSVGPELFF. Combining the CDR3 with reference TRBV30 and TRBJ2-2 gives the whole variable domain SQTIHQWPATLVQPVGSPLSLECTVEGTSNPNLYWYRQAAGRGLQLLFYSVGIGQISSEVPQNLSASRPQDRQFILSSKKLLLSDSGFYLCAWSVGPELFFGEGSRLTVL.

The chain links TRBV29-1 to TRBJ2-1; maybe TRBD1 (6 bases). The CDR3 contains 13 residues. The V and J ends lost 0 bases and 7 bases respectively, with 10 bases between them. CDR1 and CDR2 from the germline V gene are SQVTM and ANQGSEA. The CDR3 protein is CSVEDLGANEQFF. The DNA of the CDR3 is TGCAGCGTTGAAGATCTGGGGGCGAATGAGCAGTTCTTC.

This clone has just a few counts. The genes are TRBV29-1 and TRBJ2-2, with a possible D match to TRBD1 (5 bases). The CDR3 spans 15 residues. Deletions cut 2 bases from V and 4 bases from J, with 14 bases between. Germline loops: CDR1 SQVTM, CDR2 ANQGSEA. The CDR3 sequence: CSVELAGMSTGELFF. The CDR3 nucleotides are TGCAGCGTTGAATTGGCAGGGATGTCCACCGGGGAGCTGTTTTTT.

The chain carries TRBV2 and TRBJ2-7, with D possibly TRBD2 on 5 matching bases. V gave up 10 bases and J gave up 3 bases, with 22 bases separating them. CDR1 SNHLY and CDR2 FYNNEI come from the germline V gene. The CDR3 spans 15 residues. CDR3 region: CATLESSGFYYEQYF. CDR3 nucleotides: TGTGCCACCTTGGAAAGCTCGGGATTTTACTACGAGCAGTACTTC. The whole variable domain, filled in from reference TRBV2 and TRBJ2-7, reads EPEVTQTPSHQVTQMGQEVILRCVPISNHLYFYWYRQILGQKVEFLVSFYNNEISEKSEIFDDQFSVERPDGSNFTLKIRSTKLEDSAMYFCATLESSGFYYEQYFGPGTRLTVT.